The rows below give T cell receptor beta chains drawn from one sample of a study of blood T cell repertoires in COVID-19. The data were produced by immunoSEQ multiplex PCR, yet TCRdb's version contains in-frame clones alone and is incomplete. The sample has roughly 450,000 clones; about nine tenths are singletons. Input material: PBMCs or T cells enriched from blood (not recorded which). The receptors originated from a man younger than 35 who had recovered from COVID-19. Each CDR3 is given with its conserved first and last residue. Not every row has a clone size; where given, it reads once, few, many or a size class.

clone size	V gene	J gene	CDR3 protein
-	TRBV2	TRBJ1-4	CASSGGTNEKLFF
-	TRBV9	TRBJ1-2	CASSVGPLNNYGYTF
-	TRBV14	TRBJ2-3	CASSQRQGTDTQYF
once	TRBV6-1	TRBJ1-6	CASSEFRSPLHF
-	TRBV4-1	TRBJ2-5	CASSQSRGYQETQYF
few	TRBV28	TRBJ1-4	CASSLMGPRNEKLFF
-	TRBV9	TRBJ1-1	CASSVAGSRAGTEAFF
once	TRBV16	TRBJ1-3	CASSQSVQPGMSGNTIYF
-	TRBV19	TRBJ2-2	CASTSLAGDTGELFF
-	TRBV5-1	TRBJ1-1	CASSPDRLWAFF
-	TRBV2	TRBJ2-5	CASRGDRGQETQYF
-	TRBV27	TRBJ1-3	CASSLYPGSGNTIYF
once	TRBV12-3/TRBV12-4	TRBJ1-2	CASSLGRTYGYTF
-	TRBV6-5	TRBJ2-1	CASRQLAGGPNEQFF
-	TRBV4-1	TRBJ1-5	CASSQTGLSNQPQHF